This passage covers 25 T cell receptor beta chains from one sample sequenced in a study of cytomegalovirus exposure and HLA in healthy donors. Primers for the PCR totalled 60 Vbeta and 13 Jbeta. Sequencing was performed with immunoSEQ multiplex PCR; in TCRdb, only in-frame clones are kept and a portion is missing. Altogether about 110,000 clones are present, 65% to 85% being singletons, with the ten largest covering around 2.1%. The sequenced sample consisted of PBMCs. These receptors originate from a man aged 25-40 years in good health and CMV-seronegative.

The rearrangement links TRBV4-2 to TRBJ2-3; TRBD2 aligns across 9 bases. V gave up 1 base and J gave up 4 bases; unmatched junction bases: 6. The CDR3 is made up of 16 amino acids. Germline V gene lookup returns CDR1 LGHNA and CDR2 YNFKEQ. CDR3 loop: CASSQGDSGRSDTQYF. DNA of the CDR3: TGTGCCAGCAGCCAAGGTGATAGCGGGAGATCAGATACGCAGTATTTT.

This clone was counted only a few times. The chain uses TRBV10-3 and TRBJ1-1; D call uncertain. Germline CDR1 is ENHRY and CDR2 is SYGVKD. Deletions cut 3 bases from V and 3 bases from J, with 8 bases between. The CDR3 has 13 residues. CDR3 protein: CAISETPDTEAFF. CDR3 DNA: TGTGCCATCAGTGAAACCCCGGACACTGAAGCTTTCTTT.

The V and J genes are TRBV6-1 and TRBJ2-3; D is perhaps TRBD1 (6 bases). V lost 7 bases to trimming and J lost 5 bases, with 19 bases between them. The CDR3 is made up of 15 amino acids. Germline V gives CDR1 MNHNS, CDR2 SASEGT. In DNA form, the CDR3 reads TGTGCCAGCACCCAGGACCCAGCCAGGGGAGATACGCAGTATTTT. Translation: CASTQDPARGDTQYF.

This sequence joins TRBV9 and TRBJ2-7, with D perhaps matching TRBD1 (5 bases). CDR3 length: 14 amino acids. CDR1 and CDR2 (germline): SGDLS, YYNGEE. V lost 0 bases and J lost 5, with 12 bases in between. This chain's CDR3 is CASSVGRESDEQYF. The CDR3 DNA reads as TGTGCCAGCAGCGTAGGCAGGGAAAGTGACGAGCAGTACTTC.

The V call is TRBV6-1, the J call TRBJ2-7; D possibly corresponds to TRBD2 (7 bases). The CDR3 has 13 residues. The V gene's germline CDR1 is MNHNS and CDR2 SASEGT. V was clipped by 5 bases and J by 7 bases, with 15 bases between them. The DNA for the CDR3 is TGTGCCAGCAGTAACCTCGGGGGGCGGGAGCAGTACTTC. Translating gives CASSNLGGREQYF.

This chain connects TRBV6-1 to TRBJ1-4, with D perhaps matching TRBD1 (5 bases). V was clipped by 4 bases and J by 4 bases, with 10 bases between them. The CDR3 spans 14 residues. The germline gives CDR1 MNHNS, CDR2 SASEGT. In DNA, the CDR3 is TGTGCCAGCAGTGCGGGGGTGATTAATGAAAAACTGTTTTTT. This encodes CASSAGVINEKLFF.

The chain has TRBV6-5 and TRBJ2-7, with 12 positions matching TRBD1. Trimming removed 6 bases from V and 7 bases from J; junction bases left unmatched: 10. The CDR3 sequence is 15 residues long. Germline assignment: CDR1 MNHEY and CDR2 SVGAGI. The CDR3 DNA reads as TGTGCCAGCAGGATCCCCGGGACAGGGGGCCGGGAGCAGTACTTC. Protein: CASRIPGTGGREQYF.

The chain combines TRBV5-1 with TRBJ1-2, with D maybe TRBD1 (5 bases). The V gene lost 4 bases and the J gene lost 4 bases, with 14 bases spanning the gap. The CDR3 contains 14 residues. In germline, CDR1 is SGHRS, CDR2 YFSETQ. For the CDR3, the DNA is TGCGCCAGCAGCCCCCAAACAGGTATCTATGGCTACACCTTC. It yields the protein CASSPQTGIYGYTF.

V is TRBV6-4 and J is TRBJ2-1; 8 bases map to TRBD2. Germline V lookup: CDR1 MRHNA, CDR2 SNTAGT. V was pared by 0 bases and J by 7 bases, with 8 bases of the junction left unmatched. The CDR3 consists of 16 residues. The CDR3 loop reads CASSDSSGSGGNEQFF. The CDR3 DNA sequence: TGTGCCAGCAGTGACTCAAGCGGCTCGGGGGGGAATGAGCAGTTCTTC.

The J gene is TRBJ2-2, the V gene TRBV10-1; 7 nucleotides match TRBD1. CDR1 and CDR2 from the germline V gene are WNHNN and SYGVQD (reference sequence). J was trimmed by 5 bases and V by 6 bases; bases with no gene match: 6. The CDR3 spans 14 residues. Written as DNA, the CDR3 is TGCGCCAGCAGGGGACAGAGGGCGACCGGGGAGCTGTTTTTT. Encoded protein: CASRGQRATGELFF.

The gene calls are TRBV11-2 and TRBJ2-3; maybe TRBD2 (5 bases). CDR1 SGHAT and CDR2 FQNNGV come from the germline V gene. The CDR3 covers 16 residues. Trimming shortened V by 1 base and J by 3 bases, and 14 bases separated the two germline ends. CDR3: CASSLGRGQKTDTQYF. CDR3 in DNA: TGTGCCAGCAGCTTAGGGCGCGGGCAGAAGACAGATACGCAGTATTTT.

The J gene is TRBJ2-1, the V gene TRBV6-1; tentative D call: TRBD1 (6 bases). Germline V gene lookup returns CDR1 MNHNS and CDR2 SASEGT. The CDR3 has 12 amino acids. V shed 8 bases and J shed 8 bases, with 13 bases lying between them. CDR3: CASLGARDEQFF. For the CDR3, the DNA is TGTGCCAGCTTGGGGGCTCGGGATGAGCAGTTCTTC.

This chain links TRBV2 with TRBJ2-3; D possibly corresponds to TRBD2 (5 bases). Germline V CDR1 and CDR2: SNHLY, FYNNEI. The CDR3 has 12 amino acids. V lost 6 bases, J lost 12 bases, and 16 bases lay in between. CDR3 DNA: TGTGCCAGCAGCTCTGTGGGAGTGGCACAGTATTTT. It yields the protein CASSSVGVAQYF.

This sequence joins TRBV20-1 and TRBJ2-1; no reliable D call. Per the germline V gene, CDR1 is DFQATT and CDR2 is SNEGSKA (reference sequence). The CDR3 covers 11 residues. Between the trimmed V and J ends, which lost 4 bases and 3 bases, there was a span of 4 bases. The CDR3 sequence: CSATFYNEQFF. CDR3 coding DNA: TGCAGTGCTACCTTCTACAATGAGCAGTTCTTC.

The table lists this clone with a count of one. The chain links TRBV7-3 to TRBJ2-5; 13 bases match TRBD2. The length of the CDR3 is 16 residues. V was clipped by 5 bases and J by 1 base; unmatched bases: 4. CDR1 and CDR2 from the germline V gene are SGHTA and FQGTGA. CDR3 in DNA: TGTGCCAGCAGCACCCGACTAGCGGGGGGCCAAGAGACCCAGTACTTC. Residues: CASSTRLAGGQETQYF.

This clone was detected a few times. CDR3 in DNA: TGTGCCAGCAGCGAGGAGGGGGGGGTTGAAAAACTGTTTTTT. Encoded protein: CASSEEGGVEKLFF. The chain joins TRBV21-1 to TRBJ1-4. TRBV21-1 is reported as a pseudogene. The CDR3 has 14 residues.

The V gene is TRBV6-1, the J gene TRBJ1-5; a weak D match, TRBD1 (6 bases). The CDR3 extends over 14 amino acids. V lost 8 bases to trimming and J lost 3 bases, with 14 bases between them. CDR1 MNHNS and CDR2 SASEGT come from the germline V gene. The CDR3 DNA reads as TGTGCCAGCTTACAGGGTGGACTCAATCAGCCCCAGCATTTT. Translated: CASLQGGLNQPQHF.

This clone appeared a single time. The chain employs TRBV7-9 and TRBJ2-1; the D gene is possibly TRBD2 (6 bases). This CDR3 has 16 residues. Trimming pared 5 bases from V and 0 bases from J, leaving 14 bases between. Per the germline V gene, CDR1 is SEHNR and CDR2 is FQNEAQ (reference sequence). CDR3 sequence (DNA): TGTGCCAGCAGCCCAAGGGGACTTCGCTCCTACAATGAGCAGTTCTTC. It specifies CASSPRGLRSYNEQFF.

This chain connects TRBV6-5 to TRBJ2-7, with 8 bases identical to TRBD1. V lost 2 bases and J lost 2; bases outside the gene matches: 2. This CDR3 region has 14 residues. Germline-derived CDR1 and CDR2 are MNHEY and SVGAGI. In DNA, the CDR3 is TGTGCCAGCAGTTACGACAGGGGTGCCTACGAGCAGTACTTC. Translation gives CASSYDRGAYEQYF.

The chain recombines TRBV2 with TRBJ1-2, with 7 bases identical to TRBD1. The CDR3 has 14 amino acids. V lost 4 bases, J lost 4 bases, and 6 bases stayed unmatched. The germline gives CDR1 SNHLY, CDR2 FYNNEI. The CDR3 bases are TGTGCCAGCAGTGGGACCGGGACAGTCTATGGCTACACCTTC. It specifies CASSGTGTVYGYTF.

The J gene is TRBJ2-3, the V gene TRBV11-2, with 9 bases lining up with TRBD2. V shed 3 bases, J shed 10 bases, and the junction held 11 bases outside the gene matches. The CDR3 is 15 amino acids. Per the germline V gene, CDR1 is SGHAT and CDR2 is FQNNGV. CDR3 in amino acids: CASSFSSGAHLAQYF. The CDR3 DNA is TGTGCCAGCAGCTTTTCTAGCGGGGCTCATTTGGCGCAGTATTTT.

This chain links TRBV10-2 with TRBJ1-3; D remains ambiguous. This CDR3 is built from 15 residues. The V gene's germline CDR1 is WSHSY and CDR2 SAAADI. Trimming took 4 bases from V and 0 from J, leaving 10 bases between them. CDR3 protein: CASSVAGNSGNTIYF. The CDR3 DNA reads TGCGCCAGCAGTGTCGCCGGGAACTCTGGAAACACCATATATTTT.

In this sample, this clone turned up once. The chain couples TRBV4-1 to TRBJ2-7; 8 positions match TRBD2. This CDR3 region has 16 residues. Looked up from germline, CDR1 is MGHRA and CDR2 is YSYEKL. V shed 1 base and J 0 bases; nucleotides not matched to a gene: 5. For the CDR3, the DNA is TGCGCCAGCAGCCAAGGATCGAGCGGGAGCTCCTACGAGCAGTACTTC. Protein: CASSQGSSGSSYEQYF.

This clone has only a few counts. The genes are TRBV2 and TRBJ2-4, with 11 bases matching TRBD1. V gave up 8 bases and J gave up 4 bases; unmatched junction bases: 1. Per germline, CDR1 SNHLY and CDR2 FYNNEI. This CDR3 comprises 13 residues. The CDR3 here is CASGTGGKNIQYF. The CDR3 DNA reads TGTGCCAGCGGGACAGGGGGGAAAAACATTCAGTACTTC.

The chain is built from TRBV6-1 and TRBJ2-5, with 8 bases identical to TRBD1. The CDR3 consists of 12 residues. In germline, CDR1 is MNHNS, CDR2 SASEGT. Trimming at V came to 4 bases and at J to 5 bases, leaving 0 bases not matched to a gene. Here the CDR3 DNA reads TGTGCCAGCAGTGGACAGGGGGAGACCCAGTACTTC. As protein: CASSGQGETQYF.